This TCR beta chain originates from a study of post-analysis software for immune sequencing data. Study observations and caveats: Patients had higher frequencies than controls of about five TRBV segments, including TRBV5-6, TRBV5-1 and TRBV20-1. With F measure, samples from one preparation batch clustered together strongly.

Note on this clonotype: As yet, its antigen is unknown.

CDR1 is SGDLS and CDR2 is YYNGEE in the germline V gene. Trimming removed 3 bases at V and 5 bases at J, with 18 bases between. The length of the CDR3 is 16 residues. Unique molecular identifiers were built into the TCR beta cDNA libraries. TCRdb redid the calling of the PCR reads with MiXCR, one entry per CDR3 protein. The sample contains some 450,000 distinct CDR3 sequences, 45% of which appear only once. What was sequenced was blood. The chain couples TRBV9 to TRBJ2-1, with D perhaps matching TRBD1 or TRBD2 (6 bases each). The receptor was derived from a girl between 5 and 17 years old with multiple sclerosis. The CDR3 reads CASSAGSRGLNNEQFF. The CDR3 nucleotides read TGTGCCAGCAGCGCGGGATCCCGGGGGCTAAACAATGAGCAGTTCTTC.